The 29 T cell receptor beta chains presented below share a single source sample, sequenced in a study of T cells in Graves' hyperthyroidism and ophthalmopathy. Amplification yielded TCR beta CDR3 regions, with RNA transcripts as the source. The HTBI set primed first-round TCR CDR3 RT-PCR. TCRdb re-called the multiplex PCR reads with MiXCR, one entry per CDR3 protein. The table has a few hundred thousand distinct CDR3 sequences, over 15% seen once. The sequenced material came from blood. The receptors were gathered from a woman aged 55-69 years with Graves' ophthalmopathy.

This clonotype was found many times. The chain has TRBV28 and TRBJ2-7; TRBD1 agrees at 8 bases. This CDR3 is 14 amino acids long. Germline trimming cut 2 bases from V and 6 bases from J; bases unmatched to any gene: 6. Germline values: CDR1 MDHEN, CDR2 SYDVKM. The CDR3: CASSLEQGASEQYF. The CDR3 DNA reads as TGTGCCAGCAGTTTAGAGCAGGGGGCAAGCGAGCAGTACTTC. Complete variable domain (other parts from reference TRBV28 and TRBJ2-7): DVKVTQSSRYLVKRTGEKVFLECVQDMDHENMFWYRQDPGLGLRLIYFSYDVKMKEKGDIPEGYSVSREKKERFSLILESASTNQTSMYLCASSLEQGASEQYFGPGTRLTVT.

In this sample, this clonotype turned up a few times. V and J are TRBV20-1 and TRBJ2-7; TRBD2 aligns across 10 bases. Unmatched junction bases numbered 6, after V lost 0 bases and J lost 4 bases. The CDR3 contains 15 residues. CDR1 DFQATT and CDR2 SNEGSKA come from the germline V gene (reference sequence). The DNA of the CDR3 is TGCAGTGCTAGAGATCAAGCGGGAGGGCCGTACGAGCAGTACTTC. It specifies CSARDQAGGPYEQYF.

As for this clonotype: An end of the junction differs from the germline gene, which may be a read error. This rearrangement joins TRBV12-3 or TRBV12-4 to TRBJ2-3, with 7 bases matching TRBD2. The CDR3 covers 16 residues. DNA for the CDR3: TGTGCCAGCAGCCCGGTGGGGAGGGCGGGCACAGGTACGCAGTATTTT. This codes for CASSPVGRAGTGTQYF.

This clonotype was seen repeatedly, ten times or more. CDR3 sequence (DNA): TGTGCCAGCAGCTTCCAGACGGAGCAGTACTTC. This codes for CASSFQTEQYF. The chain has TRBV5-8 and TRBJ2-7; no reliable D call. The CDR3 covers 11 residues. From germline, CDR1 is SGHTS and CDR2 YDEGEE. Deletions cut 2 bases from V and 7 bases from J, with 7 bases between.

This clonotype occurred many times. The rearrangement links TRBV20-1 to TRBJ2-2; D remains ambiguous. The CDR3 has 18 residues. Trimming shortened V by 0 bases and J by 4 bases, and 21 bases separated the two germline ends. The germline V gene encodes CDR1 DFQATT and CDR2 SNEGSKA (reference sequence). DNA of the CDR3: TGCAGTGCTAGAGATCCCTCAACGGGTCCCCCGAGCACCGGGGAGCTGTTTTTT. As protein: CSARDPSTGPPSTGELFF.

Comments on this clonotype: Since a much larger clone is just one base distant, this may be a read error. The chain is built from TRBV10-3 and TRBJ2-5; D is undetermined. V shed 2 bases and J shed 4 bases, with 8 bases lying between them. From germline, CDR1 is ENHRY and CDR2 SYGVKD. This CDR3 contains 13 residues. The CDR3 reads CAISELFGETQYF. The CDR3 DNA reads as TGTGCCATCAGTGAGCTCTTCGGAGAGACCCAGTACTTC.

This clonotype was seen more than once but under ten times. This chain uses TRBV10-3 with TRBJ2-5; 8 positions agree with TRBD1. The junction had 13 bases not matched to a gene; V was cut back by 9 bases and J by 7 bases. The CDR3 totals 14 residues. Germline V gene sequence: CDR1 ENHRY, CDR2 SYGVKD. In DNA form, the CDR3 reads TGTGCCATTAAACCGGGACAGGCAACGGGGACCCAGTACTTC. Protein product: CAIKPGQATGTQYF.

This rearrangement joins TRBV7-2 to TRBJ1-2; the match to TRBD1 covers 9 bases. Germline CDR1 is SGHTA and CDR2 is FQGNSA. V lost 5 bases, J lost 4 bases, and 8 bases stayed unmatched. This CDR3 region has 15 residues. DNA of the CDR3: TGTGCCAGCAGCACCGGGACAGGGCCGATCTATGGCTACACCTTC. This translates into CASSTGTGPIYGYTF. Filled out from reference TRBV7-2 and TRBJ1-2, the complete variable domain reads GAGVSQSPSNKVTEKGKDVELRCDPISGHTALYWYRQSLGQGLEFLIYFQGNSAPDKSGLPSDRFSAERTGGSVSTLTIQRTQQEDSAVYLCASSTGTGPIYGYTFGSGTRLTVV.

In this sample, this clonotype turned up many times. The chain uses TRBV7-9 and TRBJ1-2, with no clear D. With 3 bases removed from V and 4 bases from J, the gap between germline ends came to 12 bases. The V gene's germline CDR1 is SEHNR and CDR2 FQNEAQ (reference sequence). CDR3 length: 14 residues. DNA for the CDR3: TGTGCCAGCAGCTTTGGGCGGGAATTCTATGGCTACACCTTC. Translated, it gives CASSFGREFYGYTF.

The chain recombines TRBV6-2 or TRBV6-3 with TRBJ1-2; 9 nucleotides match TRBD1. The CDR3 totals 17 residues. V gave up 1 base and J gave up 6 bases; unmatched junction bases: 12. CDR1 is MNHEY, CDR2 SVGEGT, per germline. The CDR3 DNA is TGTGCCAGCAGTTACTTGATATCCGGGACAGGGAAAAATGGCTACACCTTC. It is translated as CASSYLISGTGKNGYTF.

The rearrangement links TRBV28 to TRBJ2-3, with 7 bases fitting TRBD2. The CDR3 covers 12 residues. Trimming removed 8 bases from V and 3 bases from J; junction bases left unmatched: 2. Germline V gene lookup returns CDR1 MDHEN and CDR2 SYDVKM. The CDR3 DNA is TGTGCCAGCGGGGGAGGGACAGATACGCAGTATTTT. It encodes CASGGGTDTQYF.

This clonotype was counted at least ten times. V is TRBV6-2 or TRBV6-3 and J is TRBJ2-1; D may be TRBD1 (6 bases). The length of the CDR3 is 15 residues. Germline loops: CDR1 MNHEY, CDR2 SVGEGT. The V gene lost 6 bases and the J gene lost 0 bases, with 12 bases spanning the gap. The CDR3 here is CASSRGQSSYNEQFF. CDR3 bases: TGTGCCAGCAGCAGAGGACAGAGCTCCTACAATGAGCAGTTCTTC.

This clonotype was seen a few times. Here the CDR3 reads CSARTGTANYYEAFF. CDR3 in DNA: TGCAGTGCTCGAACCGGGACAGCTAATTACTATGAAGCTTTCTTT. The chain is built from TRBV20-1 and TRBJ1-1; 7 nucleotides align to TRBD1. Trimming removed 5 bases from V and 7 bases from J; junction bases left unmatched: 16. There are 15 residues in the CDR3. Per the germline V gene, CDR1 is DFQATT and CDR2 is SNEGSKA (reference sequence).

This clonotype was seen many times. This chain links TRBV20-1 with TRBJ1-1; unclear D gene. Germline V gene lookup returns CDR1 DFQATT and CDR2 SNEGSKA (reference sequence). This CDR3 spans 13 amino acids. Written as DNA, the CDR3 is TGCACTCCTTTTAGGCGCCTGGACACTGAAGCTTTCTTT. Its translation is CTPFRRLDTEAFF.

This clonotype was detected many times. The chain has TRBV28 and TRBJ2-7; TRBD2 might be the D (6 bases). The CDR3 consists of 16 residues. CDR1 is MDHEN, CDR2 SYDVKM, per germline. The V gene lost 3 bases and the J gene lost 0 bases, with 15 bases spanning the gap. The CDR3 DNA reads as TGTGCCAGCAGTTTCCATTTAGCGGCTCTCTCCTACGAGCAGTACTTC. Amino acids: CASSFHLAALSYEQYF.

A word on this clonotype: This clone may be a read error of a much larger clone one base away. The V gene is TRBV6-2 or TRBV6-3, the J gene TRBJ2-5, with D perhaps matching TRBD2 (5 bases). The CDR3 contains 16 residues. Trimming cost V 4 bases and J 5 bases, with 20 bases left between them. Germline-derived CDR1 and CDR2 are MNHEY and SVGEGT. This CDR3 is CASSSRGNAIRETQYF. The CDR3 bases are TGTGCCAGCAGTTCCCGAGGGAACGCCATAAGGGAGACCCAGTACTTC.

This clonotype showed up many times. The chain has TRBV6-1 and TRBJ1-2, with 7 bases fitting TRBD1. Germline assignment: CDR1 MNHNS and CDR2 SASEGT. The V segment lost 5 bases and the J segment 4 bases; nucleotides outside the gene matches: 10. The CDR3 spans 15 residues. In nucleotides, the CDR3 is TGTGCCAGCAGTCCCGTTTTGACAGGGTTCTATGGCTACACCTTC. This codes for CASSPVLTGFYGYTF.

This sequence joins TRBV7-9 and TRBJ2-2; possibly TRBD1 for D (6 bases). Germline lookup yields CDR1 SEHNR and CDR2 FQNEAQ (reference sequence). V was shortened by 4 bases and J by 3 bases, with 12 bases between the two germline ends. There are 15 residues in the CDR3. CDR3 bases: TGTGCCAGCAGCTCCGACAGGTACCACACCGGGGAGCTGTTTTTT. Translated: CASSSDRYHTGELFF.

The table lists this clonotype with a count of one. The gene calls are TRBV6-5 and TRBJ2-6, with 8 bases lining up with TRBD1. The CDR3 contains 17 residues. The germline CDR1 and CDR2 sequences are MNHEY and SVGAGI. The trim removed 0 bases at V and 2 bases at J, leaving 3 bases unmatched. The CDR3 nucleotides are TGTGCCAGCAGTTACTCTATGACAGGGGCTGGGGCCAACGTCCTGACTTTC. Encoded protein: CASSYSMTGAGANVLTF.

The sample holds many counts of this clonotype. V gene TRBV5-1 combines with J gene TRBJ2-7; D is unresolved. CDR3 length: 13 residues. Looked up from germline, CDR1 is SGHRS and CDR2 is YFSETQ. V was shortened by 1 base and J by 4 bases, with 9 bases between the two germline ends. The CDR3 sequence is CASSLNPVYEQYF. The CDR3 coding sequence is TGCGCCAGCAGCTTGAATCCAGTATACGAGCAGTACTTC.

For this clonotype: This may stem from a read error, because a much larger clone lies one nucleotide away. The chain couples TRBV20-1 to TRBJ2-5; perhaps TRBD1 as D (5 bases). Trimming shortened V by 0 bases and J by 5 bases, and 13 bases separated the two germline ends. Germline V gene data show CDR1 as DFQATT and CDR2 as SNEGSKA (reference sequence). The CDR3 has 14 residues. CDR3 DNA: TGCAGTGCTAGAGATCGGCTGGGGCAGGAGACCCAGTACTTC. Its translation: CSARDRLGQETQYF.

This clonotype was seen at least ten times. V and J are TRBV10-3 and TRBJ2-2; tentatively, D is TRBD2 (5 bases). The CDR3 spans 17 residues. With 2 bases removed from V and 1 base from J, the gap between germline ends came to 14 bases. CDR1 and CDR2 (germline): ENHRY, SYGVKD. CDR3 protein: CAISEPQAAVNTGELFF. CDR3 bases: TGTGCCATCAGTGAGCCACAAGCAGCGGTGAACACCGGGGAGCTGTTTTTT.

This clonotype was seen only a few times. V gene TRBV24-1 combines with J gene TRBJ1-1; D unclear. Germline assignment: CDR1 KGHDR and CDR2 SFDVKD. Trimming removed 1 base from V and 8 bases from J, with 10 bases in between. This CDR3 contains 13 residues. DNA of the CDR3: TGTGCCACCAGTGATTTAGGAGGTAACGAAGCTTTCTTT. Its protein product is CATSDLGGNEAFF.

The CDR3 DNA follows: TGTGCCAGCAGTTACTCCTCGCCGGGACAGGGGGCGGTTAGGCGTGAGACCCAGTACTTC. This sequence encodes CASSYSSPGQGAVRRETQYF. This chain joins TRBV6-6 and TRBJ2-5; 12 bases line up with TRBD1. CDR3 length equals 20 residues. Germline trimming cut 0 bases from V and 5 bases from J; bases unmatched to any gene: 16. The germline gives CDR1 MNHNY, CDR2 SVGAGI (reference sequence).

This clonotype was detected ten times or more. The CDR3 loop is CASSLGGQYNEQFF. DNA of the CDR3: TGTGCCAGCAGCTTAGGGGGTCAGTACAATGAGCAGTTCTTC. The chain employs TRBV11-3 and TRBJ2-1; D remains ambiguous. With 1 base removed from V and 4 bases from J, the gap between germline ends came to 8 bases. CDR1 and CDR2 from the germline V gene are SGHNT and YENEEA. CDR3 size: 14 residues.

This clonotype showed up many times. The V call is TRBV4-2, the J call TRBJ1-1; no reliable D call. This CDR3 region has 14 residues. Germline assignment: CDR1 LGHNA and CDR2 YNFKEQ. Trimming cost V 0 bases and J 1 base, with 6 bases left between them. The CDR3 sequence: CASSQDAGNTEAFF. The DNA for the CDR3 is TGTGCCAGCAGCCAAGACGCGGGGAACACTGAAGCTTTCTTT.

The rearrangement uses TRBV5-1 and TRBJ2-7; D is undetermined. The V end lost 0 bases, the J end lost 0 bases, and 10 bases lay between the germline ends. CDR3 length: 15 amino acids. CDR1 is SGHRS, CDR2 YFSETQ, per germline. CDR3 coding DNA: TGCGCCAGCAGCTTGGGACCTGGGTCCTCCTACGAGCAGTACTTC. Translated, it gives CASSLGPGSSYEQYF.

This clonotype has ten or more counts. The rearrangement joins TRBV6-5 to TRBJ2-3; 9 bases align to TRBD2. This CDR3 has 16 residues. Germline V gives CDR1 MNHEY, CDR2 SVGAGI. Trimming cost V 0 bases and J 1 base; bases outside gene matches: 2. In nucleotides, the CDR3 is TGTGCCAGCAGTTACTCGTCTAGCGGGGGCACAGATACGCAGTATTTT. This encodes CASSYSSSGGTDTQYF.

This clonotype was found many times. The rearrangement uses TRBV30 and TRBJ2-1; no definite D call. CDR1 and CDR2 from the germline V gene are GTSNPN and SVGIG (reference sequence). CDR3 length equals 12 residues. V lost 6 bases and J lost 4, with 10 bases in between. CDR3 protein: CACRLGYNEQFF. The CDR3 DNA reads as TGTGCCTGCAGACTGGGGTACAATGAGCAGTTCTTC.